Sequencing of this T cell receptor beta chain was carried out in a study of T cells after somatic rescue of genetic block. Clones were sequenced by immunoSEQ multiplex PCR, and TCRdb holds only the in-frame ones, with some missing. The sample lists nearly 10,000 clones; over 70% were seen once. CDR3 length: 14 amino acids. With V trimmed by 3 bases and J by 2 bases, 0 bases remained unmatched. Germline V gene lookup returns CDR1 SGHTA and CDR2 FQGTGA. The receptor was isolated from a boy between 10 and 17 years old. V gene TRBV7-3 combines with J gene TRBJ1-5; 8 bases map to TRBD1. The sequenced material came from peripheral blood mononuclear cells (PBMCs). CDR3 loop: CASSLTGGNQPQHF. The CDR3 coding sequence is TGTGCCAGCAGCTTGACAGGGGGCAATCAGCCCCAGCATTTT.